The present entry profiles one TCR beta chain with its context. Its antigen remains unknown. These data belong to a study of long-term antiretroviral therapy in people with HIV. Between the trimmed V and J ends, which lost 3 bases and 0 bases, there was a span of 11 bases. The CDR3 sequence is 15 residues long. Germline V CDR1 and CDR2: MNHNY, SVGAGI (reference sequence). Findings and limits, study-wide: ART adherence, viral resistance and therapy changes went undocumented.

At survey level, the immunoSEQ assay was run in its v3.0 version. Method: immunoSEQ multiplex PCR; TCRdb's copy keeps in-frame clones and lacks some. The sample lists some 40,000 clones; 70% to 90% were seen once. Source: unsorted PBMCs, taken 1.2 years after starting antiretroviral therapy. The sequence was collected from a woman aged 50 to 65 with HIV. This chain links TRBV6-6 with TRBJ1-1; weak D call: TRBD1 (5 bases). The CDR3 coding sequence is TGTGCCAGCAGTTATTTAAGACAGTTGAACACTGAAGCTTTCTTT. It yields the protein CASSYLRQLNTEAFF.